This T cell receptor (beta chain) is from a study of shared clonotypes between healthy human individuals. Investigators divided CD4+ cells into CD45RA+ naive and CD45RA-negative memory subsets. The assay used deep level. Libraries were prepared by immunoSEQ multiplex PCR; TCRdb keeps only in-frame clonotypes and omits some of them. The sample includes over a million clones, around 98% of them seen just once. The CDR3 extends over 15 amino acids. In germline, CDR1 is MGHDK, CDR2 SYGVNS. The J segment lost 7 bases and the V segment lost 3 bases, leaving 8 bases of the junction unmatched. This TCR came from a man aged 30 to 45 in good health. What was sequenced was naive CD4+ T cells sorted from blood. Subset described: CD45RA+ positively selected. The chain uses TRBV25-1 and TRBJ2-7; the match to TRBD2 covers 11 bases. The CDR3 sequence is CASSDLLAGEGEQYF. The CDR3 coding sequence is TGTGCCAGCAGTGACTTACTAGCGGGAGAGGGGGAGCAGTACTTC.